The present T cell receptor (beta chain) was sequenced within a study of neoadjuvant anti-PD-1 for oral cavity cancer. Whole-study results and caveats: PBMC Gini-index clonality exceeded responders' in non-responders post-nivolumab. Treg/Th17 ratio rose with pretreatment blood and fell with post-treatment tumor TCRbeta clonality.

Most PBMC samples had approximately 440 ng input DNA in six replicates. Using immunoSEQ multiplex PCR, the repertoire was profiled, and TCRdb retains in-frame clones only, with some absent. The sample has 9,500 to 15,000 clones; over 55% are singletons. Remarks on this clone: Antigen unknown.

Time point reported: after neoadjuvant nivolumab, at surgical resection. The patients had HPV-negative, locally advanced oral cavity squamous cell carcinoma. The material was PBMCs, obtained after nivolumab (anti-PD-1) treatment. This clonotype was obtained from a person aged 35-80 years with oral cavity squamous cell carcinoma.

DNA of the CDR3: TGTGCCAGCAGCTTCGACATTTCCCTAGAGACCCAGTACTTC. Translated: CASSFDISLETQYF. The V and J genes are TRBV11-2 and TRBJ2-5, with D uncertain. The V end was cut by 3 bases, the J end by 4 bases, with 12 bases between. The CDR3 covers 14 residues. The germline V gene encodes CDR1 SGHAT and CDR2 FQNNGV.